This T cell receptor beta chain is from a study of human T cells and chemical hapten exposure. Across the study: Per-sample variation in TCR yield stemmed mainly from small pooled library volume differences.

Study-wide findings and caveats: Sensitizing to DPC left TCRs with a frequency above 1 in 1000 unaltered.

The time point is: healthy volunteer bleed at 6 weeks. Total RNA came from unfractionated whole blood. The CDR3 runs 17 residues. Germline assignment: CDR1 GTSNPN and CDR2 SVGIG (reference sequence). Trimming removed 1 base from V and 0 bases from J; junction bases left unmatched: 8. This clonotype was recorded many times. The antigen remains unidentified. Individual cDNA molecules (in the library) carried attached unique molecular identifiers. Original processing methods: The number of TCRs in each sample had a median of about 96,000 and spanned about 23,224 to 700,000. TCRdb fed the RACE reads into MiXCR, producing one record per CDR3 protein. The authors' filters were not applied to this entry. Of about 45,000 distinct CDR3 sequences listed, 3.5% to 4% are singletons.

The source material was whole blood. This TCR came from a human donor in good health. Some clones in this sample may be carry-over from other donors' samples. This rearrangement joins TRBV30 to TRBJ2-3; 9 nucleotides agree with TRBD2. CDR3 protein: CAWSDVRLAVSTDTQYF. Here the CDR3 DNA reads TGTGCCTGGAGTGACGTTCGACTAGCGGTTAGCACAGATACGCAGTATTTT.